The next 28 T cell receptor beta chains were all read from a single sample in a study of STAT5B mutations in CD4+ large granular lymphocyte leukemia. Using immunoSEQ multiplex PCR, the repertoire was profiled, and TCRdb retains in-frame clones only, with some absent. The table records 30,000 to 35,000 clones, approximately 71% of them present only once. The sample consisted of CD4+ T cells from blood buffy coats. These receptors originate from a human donor in good health.

The chain is built from TRBV5-1 and TRBJ2-2; no definite D call. Looked up from germline, CDR1 is SGHRS and CDR2 is YFSETQ. The V end lost 4 bases, the J end lost 3 bases, and 10 bases lay between the germline ends. The CDR3 is 14 residues long. This CDR3 reads CASSNGPDTGELFF. The CDR3 region has the DNA TGCGCCAGCAGCAATGGACCGGACACCGGGGAGCTGTTTTTT. The whole variable domain, filled in from reference TRBV5-1 and TRBJ2-2, reads KAGVTQTPRYLIKTRGQQVTLSCSPISGHRSVSWYQQTPGQGLQFLFEYFSETQRNKGNFPGRFSGRQFSNSRSEMNVSTLELGDSALYLCASSNGPDTGELFFGEGSRLTVL.

The rearrangement joins TRBV6-5 to TRBJ2-7; the D gene could be TRBD1 or TRBD2 (5 bases each). Trimming cost V 5 bases and J 3 bases, with 11 bases left between them. Germline CDR1 reads MNHEY; CDR2 reads SVGAGI. This CDR3 has 13 residues. The CDR3 DNA follows: TGTGCCAGCAGTCCCCGGGACGGCTACGAGCAGTACTTC. Translation: CASSPRDGYEQYF.

The J gene is TRBJ1-2, the V gene TRBV6-5; TRBD1 might be the D (6 bases). The V end was cut by 0 bases, the J end by 8 bases, with 13 bases between. The CDR3 contains 14 residues. Looked up from germline, CDR1 is MNHEY and CDR2 is SVGAGI. CDR3 sequence reads: CASSYSFRGGGYTF. The CDR3 nucleotides are TGTGCCAGCAGTTACTCCTTCAGGGGTGGGGGCTACACCTTC.

The chain joins TRBV6-5 to TRBJ1-1; possible D gene TRBD1, 5 bases. This CDR3 region has 14 residues. Trimming took off 4 bases at V and 0 bases at J, with 9 bases between the two ends. In germline, CDR1 is MNHEY, CDR2 SVGAGI. CDR3 nucleotide sequence: TGTGCCAGCAGTTGGGGGTTCATGAACACTGAAGCTTTCTTT. Translation: CASSWGFMNTEAFF.

The gene calls are TRBV7-2 and TRBJ1-2; the match to TRBD1 covers 9 bases. The trim removed 1 base at V and 6 bases at J, leaving 6 bases unmatched. Germline CDR1 reads SGHTA; CDR2 reads FQGNSA. The CDR3 runs 15 residues. The CDR3: CASSLVGQGRDGYTF. The CDR3 nucleotides read TGTGCCAGCAGCTTAGTTGGACAGGGGAGGGATGGCTACACCTTC.

This clone has just one count. The chain is built from TRBV11-2 and TRBJ2-3; TRBD1 might be the D (5 bases). Germline V gene data show CDR1 as SGHAT and CDR2 as FQNNGV. This CDR3 has 14 amino acids. With 0 bases removed from V and 5 bases from J, the gap between germline ends came to 9 bases. The CDR3 here is CASSLDGAVDTQYF. For the CDR3, the DNA is TGTGCCAGCAGCTTAGATGGGGCGGTAGATACGCAGTATTTT.

The chain links TRBV9 to TRBJ1-3; D is ambiguous. Germline CDR1 reads SGDLS; CDR2 reads YYNGEE. Trimming removed 0 bases from V and 3 bases from J, with 7 bases in between. CDR3 length: 14 amino acids. CDR3 in DNA: TGTGCCAGCAGCGTAGGCCAGGATGGAAACACCATATATTTT. It translates to CASSVGQDGNTIYF.

CDR3 in amino acids: CASRPATGGRQPQHF. CDR3 DNA sequence: TGTGCCAGTAGGCCGGCGACAGGGGGCCGCCAGCCCCAGCATTTT. The chain recombines TRBV19 with TRBJ1-5; 10 bases map to TRBD1. V trimming: 6 bases; J trimming: 7 bases; junction bases outside the gene matches: 9. This CDR3 is 15 amino acids long. The germline gives CDR1 LNHDA, CDR2 SQIVND (reference sequence).

The chain carries TRBV5-8 and TRBJ2-2, with no clear D. V lost 1 base, J lost 4 bases, and 11 bases lay in between. This CDR3 comprises 15 residues. CDR1 and CDR2 (germline): SGHTS, YDEGEE. Here the CDR3 DNA reads TGTGCCAGCAGCTTGAGTTTAGGTACCACCGGGGAGCTGTTTTTT. The encoded protein is CASSLSLGTTGELFF. Complete variable domain (other parts from reference TRBV5-8 and TRBJ2-2): EAGVTQSPTHLIKTRGQQATLRCSPISGHTSVYWYQQALGLGLQFLLWYDEGEERNRGNFPPRFSGRQFPNYSSELNVNALELEDSALYLCASSLSLGTTGELFFGEGSRLTVL.

This clone appeared once. V is TRBV5-1 and J is TRBJ2-1; 10 bases agree with TRBD2. The V segment lost 4 bases and the J segment 5 bases; nucleotides outside the gene matches: 9. Germline V gene lookup returns CDR1 SGHRS and CDR2 YFSETQ. This CDR3 is built from 16 residues. The CDR3 region is CASSRGSSGRNNEQFF. CDR3 coding DNA: TGCGCCAGCAGCCGAGGCTCTAGCGGGAGAAACAATGAGCAGTTCTTC.

V gene TRBV5-1 combines with J gene TRBJ1-3; D possibly corresponds to TRBD1 (5 bases). Germline V gene data show CDR1 as SGHRS and CDR2 as YFSETQ. CDR3 length: 16 residues. V lost 3 bases, J lost 5 bases, and 18 bases lay in between. The DNA for the CDR3 is TGCGCCAGCAGCTCAGGTGGGGCAGGGACTCGAAACACCATATATTTT. It translates to CASSSGGAGTRNTIYF.

V is TRBV5-6 and J is TRBJ1-4, with 8 bases fitting TRBD1. Trimming removed 4 bases from V and 11 bases from J; junction bases left unmatched: 10. This CDR3 is 14 amino acids long. The germline V gene has CDR1 SGHDT and CDR2 YYEEEE. The CDR3 loop is CASSPGQGGGKLFF. CDR3 DNA: TGTGCCAGCAGCCCTGGACAGGGCGGTGGGAAACTGTTTTTT.

The chain couples TRBV5-4 to TRBJ2-7; 8 bases match TRBD1. After removal of 0 bases from V and 5 bases from J, the junction contained 7 bases not matched to a gene. The CDR3 extends over 15 amino acids. Germline values: CDR1 SGHNT, CDR2 YYREEE (reference sequence). CDR3 amino acids: CASSLDQGARNEQYF. The CDR3 DNA follows: TGTGCCAGCAGCTTGGATCAGGGGGCGCGAAACGAGCAGTACTTC.

The CDR3 bases are TGCGCCAGCAGCTCGGGGGGCTTCGATACGCAGTATTTT. It yields the protein CASSSGGFDTQYF. The rearrangement uses TRBV5-1 and TRBJ2-3; D is possibly TRBD2 (7 bases). Trimming left V 3 bases short and J 6 bases short, with 11 bases between. CDR1 is SGHRS and CDR2 is YFSETQ in the germline V gene. This CDR3 has 13 amino acids.

This rearrangement joins TRBV13 to TRBJ1-3; TRBD1 agrees at 8 bases. Germline V CDR1 and CDR2: PRHDT, FYEKMQ (reference sequence). J gave up 2 bases and V 4 bases, and 4 bases lay outside the gene matches. This CDR3 region has 15 residues. The CDR3 is CASSSKQGAGNTIYF. DNA of the CDR3: TGTGCCAGCAGCTCAAAACAGGGGGCTGGAAACACCATATATTTT.

V is TRBV6-1 and J is TRBJ2-7; the D is unclear. V was clipped by 6 bases and J by 3 bases, with 6 bases between them. Germline V gene data show CDR1 as MNHNS and CDR2 as SASEGT. This CDR3 has 11 residues. The CDR3 DNA reads TGTGCCAGCAGGGAACTCTACGAGCAGTACTTC. The encoded protein is CASRELYEQYF.

This clone rates as large. This rearrangement joins TRBV25-1 to TRBJ1-1, with D hard to call. The CDR3 totals 14 residues. Trimming stripped 3 bases from V and 1 base from J, with 9 bases between. Germline assignment: CDR1 MGHDK and CDR2 SYGVNS. This chain's CDR3 is CASSDLTENTEAFF. In DNA form, the CDR3 reads TGTGCCAGCAGTGATCTCACAGAGAACACTGAAGCTTTCTTT.

The genes are TRBV7-9 and TRBJ2-5; no definite D call. This CDR3 contains 11 residues. Germline V gene sequence: CDR1 SEHNR, CDR2 FQNEAQ (reference sequence). V was clipped by 3 bases and J by 1 base, with 0 bases between them. The CDR3 loop reads CASSFQETQYF. The CDR3 DNA is TGTGCCAGCAGCTTCCAAGAGACCCAGTACTTC.

This chain uses TRBV7-9 with TRBJ1-1; no definite D call. Germline CDR1 is SEHNR and CDR2 is FQNEAQ (reference sequence). Trimming stripped 5 bases from V and 0 bases from J, with 7 bases between. The CDR3 has 13 amino acids. The DNA of the CDR3 is TGTGCCAGCAGCCCTACAGTGAACACTGAAGCTTTCTTT. Residues: CASSPTVNTEAFF.

This clone came up a few times. The chain uses TRBV29-1 and TRBJ1-2; possibly TRBD1 for D (5 bases). This CDR3 has 13 residues. The V end was cut by 4 bases, the J end by 4 bases, with 13 bases between. Germline CDR1 is SQVTM and CDR2 is ANQGSEA. The CDR3, as DNA: TGCAGCGTTGTCACCCAGGGCGGCTATGGCTACACCTTC. This translates into CSVVTQGGYGYTF.

This clone was recorded a few times. This rearrangement joins TRBV5-6 to TRBJ1-1, with no clear D. This CDR3 has 11 amino acids. Germline V gene data show CDR1 as SGHDT and CDR2 as YYEEEE. Trimming stripped 2 bases from V and 8 bases from J, with 7 bases between. The chain's CDR3 is CASSFRAEAFF. The DNA for the CDR3 is TGTGCCAGCAGCTTTCGGGCAGAAGCTTTCTTT.

The J gene is TRBJ1-6, the V gene TRBV11-2, with 8 nucleotides matching TRBD1. The CDR3 consists of 15 residues. Germline lookup yields CDR1 SGHAT and CDR2 FQNNGV. V was clipped by 4 bases and J by 10 bases; unmatched bases: 9. As DNA, the CDR3 is TGTGCCAGCAGCTCCCGGACAGGGATTGGCTCACCCCTCCACTTT. Protein: CASSSRTGIGSPLHF.

The chain couples TRBV7-9 to TRBJ2-7, with a weak D call TRBD1 (6 bases). Trimming took 4 bases from V and 7 from J, leaving 14 bases between them. The CDR3 has 13 residues. Per germline, CDR1 SEHNR and CDR2 FQNEAQ (reference sequence). The CDR3 loop is CASSWQGLGEQYF. CDR3 bases: TGTGCCAGCAGCTGGCAGGGGCTCGGGGAGCAGTACTTC.

The V gene is TRBV9, the J gene TRBJ1-2, with no clear D. Germline CDR1 SGDLS, CDR2 YYNGEE. The CDR3 contains 15 residues. V lost 0 bases, J lost 8 bases, and 17 bases lay in between. The CDR3 here is CASSVEISDGLGYTF. The CDR3 nucleotides read TGTGCCAGCAGCGTAGAGATCTCGGACGGCCTAGGCTACACCTTC.

This clone was counted between two and nine times. V and J are TRBV4-3 and TRBJ1-1, with no clear D. V gave up 0 bases and J gave up 9 bases, with 11 bases separating them. Germline CDR1 LGHNA, CDR2 YSLEER. This CDR3 comprises 13 residues. The CDR3 protein is CASSQDMRVKAFF. CDR3 bases: TGCGCCAGCAGCCAAGATATGAGGGTAAAAGCTTTCTTT.

This clone was seen a few times. The chain is built from TRBV6-1 and TRBJ1-3, with a tentative D call TRBD1 (5 bases). Deletions cut 3 bases from V and 4 bases from J, with 10 bases between. The CDR3 loop spans 14 amino acids. CDR1 is MNHNS, CDR2 SASEGT, per germline. The CDR3 DNA is TGTGCCAGCAGTGACAGGGTTTCAGGAAACACCATATATTTT. Translated: CASSDRVSGNTIYF.

Only one count was recorded for this clone. CDR3 amino acids: CASSQESATEAFF. The CDR3 coding sequence is TGCGCCAGCAGCCAGGAGAGCGCCACTGAAGCTTTCTTT. This chain joins TRBV4-3 and TRBJ1-1; D remains unclear. Germline CDR1 is LGHNA and CDR2 is YSLEER. The CDR3 is made up of 13 amino acids. Trimming took 3 bases from V and 4 from J, leaving 9 bases between them.

By frequency in the sample, this clone is medium-sized (0.01 to 0.1%). The chain joins TRBV27 to TRBJ2-3; no definite D call. V lost 7 bases and J 4 bases, leaving 15 bases between the germline ends. CDR3 length: 14 amino acids. In germline, CDR1 is MNHEY, CDR2 SMNVEV (reference sequence). CDR3 sequence reads: CASKPQNGADTQYF. The DNA of the CDR3 is TGTGCCAGCAAACCACAAAACGGCGCAGATACGCAGTATTTT.